This T cell receptor (beta chain) appears in the sequencing data of a study of T-cell reconstitution after alpha-beta-depleted transplantation in children. Unique molecular identifiers were built into the TCRbeta library. One entry per CDR3 protein, called by TCRdb with MiXCR from the PCR reads. The sample yields some 520,000 distinct CDR3 sequences, over 25% seen once. The CDR3 runs to 14 residues. V lost 3 bases, J lost 1 base, and 9 bases lay in between. From germline, CDR1 is SNHLY and CDR2 FYNNEI. The gene calls are TRBV2 and TRBJ1-1; maybe TRBD1 (5 bases). The starting material was PBMCs from the stem cell graft donor, obtained from the stem cell graft. This receptor was taken from a human donor who donated a stem cell graft to a child with aplastic anemia. This chain's CDR3 is CASSDYRSNTEAFF. The CDR3 DNA is TGTGCCAGCAGTGATTACAGGTCGAACACTGAAGCTTTCTTT.